There are many counts of the clone carrying this T cell receptor beta chain. The antigen is unknown. This entry comes from a study of T cell repertoires in cytomegalovirus infection. Overall study context: The public TCR beta signatures pointed to both CMV infection and matching HLA type.

Study findings and constraints: Summed public TCR beta family frequency identified CMV carriers bearing the relevant HLA. In two of eight donors, the top clonotype was HLA-C-restricted CMV-specific.

Germline CDR1 and CDR2: MNHNS and SASEGT. Trimming removed 1 base at V and 0 bases at J, with 10 bases between. The CDR3 length is 16 residues. TCRdb re-derived calls from the reads in MiXCR, one entry per CDR3 protein. The sample records nearly 550,000 distinct CDR3 sequences, 15% to 20% being singletons. This TCR derives from a human donor in good health (CMV status not recorded). Some clones in this sample may be carry-over from other donors' samples. The rearrangement links TRBV6-1 to TRBJ2-1, with D tentatively TRBD1 (5 bases). Material for sequencing was CD8+ T cells from PBMCs. The CDR3 here is CASSEEQASSYNEQFF. CDR3 DNA: TGTGCCAGCAGTGAAGAACAGGCGAGCTCCTACAATGAGCAGTTCTTC.